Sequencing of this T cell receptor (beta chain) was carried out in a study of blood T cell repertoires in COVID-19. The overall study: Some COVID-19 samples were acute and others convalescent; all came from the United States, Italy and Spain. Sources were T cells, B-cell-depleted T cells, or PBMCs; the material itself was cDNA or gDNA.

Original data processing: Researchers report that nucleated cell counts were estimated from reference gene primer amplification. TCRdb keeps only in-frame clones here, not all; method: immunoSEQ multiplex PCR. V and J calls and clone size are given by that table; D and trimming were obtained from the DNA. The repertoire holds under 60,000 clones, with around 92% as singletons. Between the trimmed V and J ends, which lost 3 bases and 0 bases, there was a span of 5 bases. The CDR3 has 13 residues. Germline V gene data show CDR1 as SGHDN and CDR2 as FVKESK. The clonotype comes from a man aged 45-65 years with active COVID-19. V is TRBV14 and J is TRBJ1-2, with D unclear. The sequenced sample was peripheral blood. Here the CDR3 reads CASSHQANYGYTF. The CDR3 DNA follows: TGTGCCAGCAGCCACCAGGCTAACTATGGCTACACCTTC. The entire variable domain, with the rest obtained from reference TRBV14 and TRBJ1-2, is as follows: EAGVTQFPSHSVIEKGQTVTLRCDPISGHDNLYWYRRVMGKEIKFLLHFVKESKQDESGMPNNRFLAERTGGTYSTLKVQPAELEDSGVYFCASSHQANYGYTFGSGTRLTVV.